This T cell receptor (beta chain) was captured by sequencing in a study of blood T cell repertoires in COVID-19. Generated by immunoSEQ multiplex PCR, the TCRdb table keeps only in-frame clones and is missing some. The data contain some 30,000 clones, 87% of them singletons. The V end lost 6 bases, the J end lost 1 base, and 12 bases lay between the germline ends. From germline, CDR1 is SQVTM and CDR2 ANQGSEA. CDR3 size: 13 residues. This clonotype was obtained from a middle-aged man with active or convalescent COVID-19. The source material was peripheral blood. This chain links TRBV29-1 with TRBJ1-2; D possibly corresponds to TRBD1 (5 bases). The CDR3 region is CSVPQENNYGYTF. DNA of the CDR3: TGCAGCGTCCCACAGGAGAATAACTATGGCTACACCTTC.